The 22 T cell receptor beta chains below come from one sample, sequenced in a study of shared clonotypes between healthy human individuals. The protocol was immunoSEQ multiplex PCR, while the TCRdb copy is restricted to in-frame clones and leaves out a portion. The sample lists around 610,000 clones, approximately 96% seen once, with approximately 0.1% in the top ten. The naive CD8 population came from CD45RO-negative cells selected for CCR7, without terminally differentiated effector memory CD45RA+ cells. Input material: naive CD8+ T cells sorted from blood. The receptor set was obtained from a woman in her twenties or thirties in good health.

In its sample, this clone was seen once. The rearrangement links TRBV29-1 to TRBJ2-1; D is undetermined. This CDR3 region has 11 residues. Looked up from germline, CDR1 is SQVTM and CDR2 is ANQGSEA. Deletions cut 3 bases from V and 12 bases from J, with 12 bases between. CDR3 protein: CSVDVGSVQFF. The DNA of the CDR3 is TGCAGCGTTGACGTGGGTTCCGTGCAGTTCTTC.

The CDR3 coding sequence is TGTGCCACCAGCAGAAAAATTAGTGGATTTGGGTATTCACCCCTCCACTTT. Translated, it gives CATSRKISGFGYSPLHF. This sequence joins TRBV15 and TRBJ1-6; unclear D gene. Germline-derived CDR1 and CDR2 are LNHNV and YYDKDF (reference sequence). The CDR3 sequence is 17 residues long. Trimming pared 2 bases from V and 8 bases from J, leaving 19 bases between.

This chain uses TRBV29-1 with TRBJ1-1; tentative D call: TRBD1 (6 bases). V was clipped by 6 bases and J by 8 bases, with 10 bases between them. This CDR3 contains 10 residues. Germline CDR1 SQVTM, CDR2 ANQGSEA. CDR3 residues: CSVLDREAFF. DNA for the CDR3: TGCAGCGTCCTCGACAGGGAAGCTTTCTTT.

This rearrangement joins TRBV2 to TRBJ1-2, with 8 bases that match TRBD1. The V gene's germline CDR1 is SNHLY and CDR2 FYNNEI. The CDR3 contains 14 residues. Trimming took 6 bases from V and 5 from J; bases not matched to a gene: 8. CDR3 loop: CASSVGQGSYGYTF. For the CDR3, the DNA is TGTGCCAGCAGCGTAGGACAGGGTAGTTATGGCTACACCTTC.

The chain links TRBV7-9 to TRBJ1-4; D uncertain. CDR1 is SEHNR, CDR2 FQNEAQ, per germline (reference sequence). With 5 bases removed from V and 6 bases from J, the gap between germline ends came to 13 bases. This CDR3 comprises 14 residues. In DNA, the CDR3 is TGTGCCAGCAGCCTATCACTCGCATATGAAAAACTGTTTTTT. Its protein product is CASSLSLAYEKLFF.

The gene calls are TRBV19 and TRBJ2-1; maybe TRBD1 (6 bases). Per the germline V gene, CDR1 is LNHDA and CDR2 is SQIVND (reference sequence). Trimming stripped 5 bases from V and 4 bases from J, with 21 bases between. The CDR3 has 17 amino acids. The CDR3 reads CASSGGGSFPQYNEQFF. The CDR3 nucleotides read TGTGCCAGTAGTGGGGGCGGGTCATTCCCCCAATACAATGAGCAGTTCTTC.

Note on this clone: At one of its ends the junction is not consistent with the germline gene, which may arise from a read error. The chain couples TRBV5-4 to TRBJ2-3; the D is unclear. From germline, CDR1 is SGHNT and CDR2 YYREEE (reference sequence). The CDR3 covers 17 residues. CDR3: CASGFARGAASTDTQYF. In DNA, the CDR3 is TGTGCCAGCGGCTTTGCCCGAGGAGCTGCTAGCACAGATACGCAGTATTTT.

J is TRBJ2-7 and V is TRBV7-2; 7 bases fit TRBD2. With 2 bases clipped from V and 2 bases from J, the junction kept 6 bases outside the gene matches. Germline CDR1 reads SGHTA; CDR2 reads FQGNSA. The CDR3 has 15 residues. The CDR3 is CASSLMGRGTYEQYF. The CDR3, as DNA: TGTGCCAGCAGCTTAATGGGGAGGGGAACCTACGAGCAGTACTTC.

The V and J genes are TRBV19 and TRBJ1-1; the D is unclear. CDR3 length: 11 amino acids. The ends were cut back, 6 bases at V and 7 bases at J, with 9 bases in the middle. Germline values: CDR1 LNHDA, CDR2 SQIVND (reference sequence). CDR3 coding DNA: TGTGCCAGTAGGTTGGGGATTGAAGCTTTCTTT. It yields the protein CASRLGIEAFF.

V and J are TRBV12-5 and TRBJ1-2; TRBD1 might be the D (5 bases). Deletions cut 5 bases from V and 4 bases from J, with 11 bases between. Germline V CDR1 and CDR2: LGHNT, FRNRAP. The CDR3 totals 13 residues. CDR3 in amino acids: CASGTSQAYGYTF. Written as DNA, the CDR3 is TGTGCTAGTGGTACCTCACAGGCCTATGGCTACACCTTC.

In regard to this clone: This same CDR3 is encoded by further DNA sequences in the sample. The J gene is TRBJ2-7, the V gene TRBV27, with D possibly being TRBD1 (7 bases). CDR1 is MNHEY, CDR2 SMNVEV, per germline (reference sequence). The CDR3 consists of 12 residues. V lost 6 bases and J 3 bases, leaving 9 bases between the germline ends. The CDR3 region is CASRRDSYEQYF. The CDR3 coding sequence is TGTGCCAGCAGGCGGGACAGCTACGAGCAGTACTTC.

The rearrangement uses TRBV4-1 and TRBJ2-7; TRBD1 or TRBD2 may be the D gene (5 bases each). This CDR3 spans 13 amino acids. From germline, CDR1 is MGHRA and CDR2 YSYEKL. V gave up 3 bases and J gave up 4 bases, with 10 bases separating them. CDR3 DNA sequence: TGCGCCAGCAGCCACGGGACGGTGTACGAGCAGTACTTC. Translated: CASSHGTVYEQYF.

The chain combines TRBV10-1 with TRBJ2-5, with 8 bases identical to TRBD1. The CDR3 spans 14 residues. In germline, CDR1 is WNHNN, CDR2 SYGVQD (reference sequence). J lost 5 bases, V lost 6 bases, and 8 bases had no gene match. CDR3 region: CASSPQGVTETQYF. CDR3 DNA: TGCGCCAGCAGCCCACAGGGGGTGACGGAGACCCAGTACTTC.

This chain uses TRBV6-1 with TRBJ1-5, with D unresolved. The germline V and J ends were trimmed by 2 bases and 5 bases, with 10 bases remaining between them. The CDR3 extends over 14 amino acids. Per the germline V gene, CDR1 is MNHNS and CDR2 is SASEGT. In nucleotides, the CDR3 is TGTGCCAGCAGTGAATTTGACTCGTATCAGCCCCAGCATTTT. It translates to CASSEFDSYQPQHF.

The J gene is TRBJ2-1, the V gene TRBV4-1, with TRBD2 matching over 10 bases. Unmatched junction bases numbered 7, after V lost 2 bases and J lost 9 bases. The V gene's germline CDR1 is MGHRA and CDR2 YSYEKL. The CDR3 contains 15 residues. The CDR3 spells CASSQSLAGESEQFF. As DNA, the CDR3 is TGCGCCAGCAGCCAATCGCTAGCGGGAGAGAGTGAGCAGTTCTTC.

CDR3 amino acids: CASSGETSGAGGDTQYF. The CDR3 DNA reads as TGTGCCAGCAGCGGGGAGACTAGCGGAGCAGGTGGAGATACGCAGTATTTT. The chain employs TRBV7-8 and TRBJ2-3; TRBD2 agrees at 9 bases. Germline values: CDR1 SGHVS, CDR2 FQNEAQ. V dropped 5 bases and J dropped 5; count of bases not matched to a gene: 14. The CDR3 has 17 residues.

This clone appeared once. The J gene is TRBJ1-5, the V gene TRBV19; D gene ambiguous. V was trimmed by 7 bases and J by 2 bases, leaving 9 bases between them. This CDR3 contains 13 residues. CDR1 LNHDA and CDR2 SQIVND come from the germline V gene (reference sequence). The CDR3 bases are TGTGCCAGTAAACAGCTTGGCAATCAGCCCCAGCATTTT. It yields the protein CASKQLGNQPQHF.

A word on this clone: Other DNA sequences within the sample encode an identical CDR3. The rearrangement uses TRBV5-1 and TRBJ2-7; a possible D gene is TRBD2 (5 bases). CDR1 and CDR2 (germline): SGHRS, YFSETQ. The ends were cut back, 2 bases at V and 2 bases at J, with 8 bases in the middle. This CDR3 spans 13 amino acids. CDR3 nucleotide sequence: TGCGCCAGCAGCTTCGGACTCGCCTACGAGCAGTACTTC. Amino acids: CASSFGLAYEQYF.

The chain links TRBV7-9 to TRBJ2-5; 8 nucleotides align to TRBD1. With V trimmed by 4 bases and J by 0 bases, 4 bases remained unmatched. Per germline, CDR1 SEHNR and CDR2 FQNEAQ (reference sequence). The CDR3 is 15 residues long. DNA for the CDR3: TGTGCCAGCAGCTCCGGGACAGGAGACCAAGAGACCCAGTACTTC. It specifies CASSSGTGDQETQYF. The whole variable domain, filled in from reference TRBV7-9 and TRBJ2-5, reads DTGVSQNPRHKITKRGQNVTFRCDPISEHNRLYWYRQTLGQGPEFLTYFQNEAQLEKSRLLSDRFSAERPKGSFSTLEIQRTEQGDSAMYLCASSSGTGDQETQYFGPGTRLLVL.

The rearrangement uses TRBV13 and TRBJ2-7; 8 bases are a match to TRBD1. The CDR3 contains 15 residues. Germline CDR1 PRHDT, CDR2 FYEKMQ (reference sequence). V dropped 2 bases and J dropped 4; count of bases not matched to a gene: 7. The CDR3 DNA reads TGTGCCAGCAGCTTACCGACAGGGGCTACGTACGAGCAGTACTTC. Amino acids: CASSLPTGATYEQYF.

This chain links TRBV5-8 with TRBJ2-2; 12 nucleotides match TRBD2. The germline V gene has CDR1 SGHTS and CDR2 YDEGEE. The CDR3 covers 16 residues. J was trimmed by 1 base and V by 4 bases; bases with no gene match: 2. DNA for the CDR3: TGTGCCAGCAGCAGACTAGCGGGGGAGAACACCGGGGAGCTGTTTTTT. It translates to CASSRLAGENTGELFF.

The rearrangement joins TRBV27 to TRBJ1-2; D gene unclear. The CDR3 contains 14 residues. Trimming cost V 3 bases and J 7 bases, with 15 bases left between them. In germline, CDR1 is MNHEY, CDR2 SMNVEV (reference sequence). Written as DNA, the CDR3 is TGTGCCAGCAGTTTGAAGAAGGGTCGATCTGGCTACACCTTC. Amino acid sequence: CASSLKKGRSGYTF.